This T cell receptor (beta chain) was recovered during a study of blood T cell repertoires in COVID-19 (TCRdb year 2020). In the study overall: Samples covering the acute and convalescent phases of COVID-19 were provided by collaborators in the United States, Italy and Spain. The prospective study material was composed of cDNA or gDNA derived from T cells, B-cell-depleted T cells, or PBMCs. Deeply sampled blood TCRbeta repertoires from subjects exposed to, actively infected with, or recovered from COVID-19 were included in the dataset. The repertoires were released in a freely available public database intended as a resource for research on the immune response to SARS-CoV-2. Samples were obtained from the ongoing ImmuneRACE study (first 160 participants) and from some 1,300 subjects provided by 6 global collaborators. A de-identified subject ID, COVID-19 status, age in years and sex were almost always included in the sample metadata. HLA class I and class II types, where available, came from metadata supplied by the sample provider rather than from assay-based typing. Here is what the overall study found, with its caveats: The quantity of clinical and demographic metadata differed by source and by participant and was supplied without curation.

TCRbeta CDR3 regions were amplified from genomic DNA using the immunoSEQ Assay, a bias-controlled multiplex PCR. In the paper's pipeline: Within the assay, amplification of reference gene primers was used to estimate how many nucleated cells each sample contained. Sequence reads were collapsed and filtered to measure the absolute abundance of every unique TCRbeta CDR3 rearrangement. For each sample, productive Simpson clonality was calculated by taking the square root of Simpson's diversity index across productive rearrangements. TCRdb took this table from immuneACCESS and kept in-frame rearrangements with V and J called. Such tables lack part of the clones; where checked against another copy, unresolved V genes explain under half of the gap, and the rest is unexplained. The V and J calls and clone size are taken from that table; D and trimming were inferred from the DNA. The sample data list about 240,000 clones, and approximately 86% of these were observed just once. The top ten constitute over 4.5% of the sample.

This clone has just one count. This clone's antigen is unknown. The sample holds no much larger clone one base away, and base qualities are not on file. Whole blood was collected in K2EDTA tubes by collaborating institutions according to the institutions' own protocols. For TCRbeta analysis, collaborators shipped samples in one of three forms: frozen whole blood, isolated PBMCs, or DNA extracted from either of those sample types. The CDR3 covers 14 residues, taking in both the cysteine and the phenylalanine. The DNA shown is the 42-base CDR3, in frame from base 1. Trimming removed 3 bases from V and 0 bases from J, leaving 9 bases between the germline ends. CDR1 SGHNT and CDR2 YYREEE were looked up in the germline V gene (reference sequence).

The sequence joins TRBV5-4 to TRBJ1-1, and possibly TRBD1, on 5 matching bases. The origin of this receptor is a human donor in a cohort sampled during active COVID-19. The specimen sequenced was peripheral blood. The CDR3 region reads CASSYAQVNTEAFF. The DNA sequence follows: TGTGCCAGCAGCTATGCACAGGTGAACACTGAAGCTTTCTTT.